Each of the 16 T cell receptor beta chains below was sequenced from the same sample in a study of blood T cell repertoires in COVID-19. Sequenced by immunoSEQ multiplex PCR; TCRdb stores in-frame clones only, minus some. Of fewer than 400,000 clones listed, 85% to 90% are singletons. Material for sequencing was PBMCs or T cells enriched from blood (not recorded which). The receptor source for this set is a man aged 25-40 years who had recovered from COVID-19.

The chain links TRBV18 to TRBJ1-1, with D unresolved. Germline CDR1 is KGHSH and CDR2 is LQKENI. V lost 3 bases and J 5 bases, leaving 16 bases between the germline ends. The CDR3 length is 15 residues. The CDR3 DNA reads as TGTGCCAGCTCACCCGCCTTTCTGGAGTTGACTGAAGCTTTCTTT. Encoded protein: CASSPAFLELTEAFF.

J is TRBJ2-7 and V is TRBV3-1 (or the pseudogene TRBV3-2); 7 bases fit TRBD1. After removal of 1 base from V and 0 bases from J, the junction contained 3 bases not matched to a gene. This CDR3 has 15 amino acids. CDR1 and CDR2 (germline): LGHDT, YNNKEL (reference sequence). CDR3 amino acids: CASSQATGSSYEQYF. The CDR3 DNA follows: TGTGCCAGCAGCCAAGCGACAGGGAGCTCCTACGAGCAGTACTTC.

CDR3 amino acids: CASSRLGASGDQPQHF. CDR3 DNA: TGTGCCAGCAGCCGCTTGGGGGCATCCGGGGATCAGCCCCAGCATTTT. The chain recombines TRBV4-2 with TRBJ1-5; the D gene is possibly TRBD1 (6 bases). Germline V gives CDR1 LGHNA, CDR2 YNFKEQ. CDR3 length: 16 residues. The V end was cut by 4 bases, the J end by 5 bases, with 18 bases between.

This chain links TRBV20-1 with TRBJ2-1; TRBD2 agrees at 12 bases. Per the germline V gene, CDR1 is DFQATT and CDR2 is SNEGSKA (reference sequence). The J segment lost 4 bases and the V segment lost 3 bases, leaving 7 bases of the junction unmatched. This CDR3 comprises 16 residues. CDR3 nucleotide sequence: TGCAGTGCTAGTAAAGGACTAGCGGGACGGTACAATGAGCAGTTCTTC. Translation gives CSASKGLAGRYNEQFF.

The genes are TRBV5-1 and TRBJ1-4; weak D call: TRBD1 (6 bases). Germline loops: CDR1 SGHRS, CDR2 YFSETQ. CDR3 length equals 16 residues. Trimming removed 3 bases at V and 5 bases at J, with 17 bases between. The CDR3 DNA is TGCGCCAGCAGCTGGAACCCTGCAGGGACAAATGAAAAACTGTTTTTT. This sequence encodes CASSWNPAGTNEKLFF.

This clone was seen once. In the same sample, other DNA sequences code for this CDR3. CDR3 amino acids: CATSRDSYEQYF. CDR3 coding DNA: TGTGCCACCAGTAGGGACAGCTACGAGCAGTACTTC. V is TRBV15 and J is TRBJ2-7; 7 nucleotides agree with TRBD1. CDR1 and CDR2 from the germline V gene are LNHNV and YYDKDF (reference sequence). This CDR3 is 12 amino acids long. V shed 6 bases, J shed 3 bases, and the junction held 2 bases outside the gene matches.

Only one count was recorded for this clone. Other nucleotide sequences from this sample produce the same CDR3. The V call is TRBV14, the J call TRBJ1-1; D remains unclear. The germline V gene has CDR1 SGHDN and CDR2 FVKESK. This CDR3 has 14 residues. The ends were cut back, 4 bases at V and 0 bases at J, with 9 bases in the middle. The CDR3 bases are TGTGCCAGCAGCCCACCGGGAATGAACACTGAAGCTTTCTTT. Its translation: CASSPPGMNTEAFF.

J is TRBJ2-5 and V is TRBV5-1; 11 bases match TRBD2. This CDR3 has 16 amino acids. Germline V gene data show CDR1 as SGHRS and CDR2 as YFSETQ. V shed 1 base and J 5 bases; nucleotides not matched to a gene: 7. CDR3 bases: TGCGCCAGCAGCTTGAGGATAGCGGGGGGGCTGGAGACCCAGTACTTC. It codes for CASSLRIAGGLETQYF.

The DNA of the CDR3 is TGTGCCAGCAGCCTAAGCCGCGCCGGGGAGCTGTTTTTT. Encoded protein: CASSLSRAGELFF. This rearrangement joins TRBV11-2 to TRBJ2-2; D is unresolved. Trimming stripped 5 bases from V and 6 bases from J, with 10 bases between. The CDR3 extends over 13 amino acids. Per the germline V gene, CDR1 is SGHAT and CDR2 is FQNNGV.

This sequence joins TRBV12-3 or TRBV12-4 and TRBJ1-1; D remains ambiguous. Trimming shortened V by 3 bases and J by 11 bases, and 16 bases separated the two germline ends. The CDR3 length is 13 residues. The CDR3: CASSLARPSDAFF. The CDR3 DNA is TGTGCCAGCAGTTTGGCCAGGCCATCGGATGCTTTCTTT.

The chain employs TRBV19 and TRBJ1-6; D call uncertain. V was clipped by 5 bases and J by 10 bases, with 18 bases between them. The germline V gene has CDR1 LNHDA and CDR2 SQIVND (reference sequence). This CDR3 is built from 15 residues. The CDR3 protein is CASSLQAGRRSPLHF. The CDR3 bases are TGTGCCAGTAGTCTTCAGGCAGGTCGACGGTCACCCCTCCACTTT.

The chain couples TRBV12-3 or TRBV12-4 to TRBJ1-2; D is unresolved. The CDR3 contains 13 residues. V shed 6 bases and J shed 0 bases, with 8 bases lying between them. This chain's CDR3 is CASSRLANYGYTF. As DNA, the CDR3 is TGTGCCAGCAGCCGATTAGCTAACTATGGCTACACCTTC.

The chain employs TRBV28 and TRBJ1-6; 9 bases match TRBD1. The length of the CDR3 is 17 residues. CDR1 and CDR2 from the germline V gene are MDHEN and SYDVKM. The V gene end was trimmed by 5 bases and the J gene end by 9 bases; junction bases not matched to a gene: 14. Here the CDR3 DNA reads TGTGCCAGCAGTGGGACAGGGAACCCTGGGCCTAGTTCACCCCTCCACTTT. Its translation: CASSGTGNPGPSSPLHF.

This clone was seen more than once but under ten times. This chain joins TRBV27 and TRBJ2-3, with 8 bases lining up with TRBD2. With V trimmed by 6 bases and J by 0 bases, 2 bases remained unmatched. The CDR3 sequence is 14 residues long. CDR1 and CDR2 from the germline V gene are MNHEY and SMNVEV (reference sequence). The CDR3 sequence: CASRLAVSTDTQYF. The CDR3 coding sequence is TGTGCCAGCAGACTAGCGGTTAGCACAGATACGCAGTATTTT.

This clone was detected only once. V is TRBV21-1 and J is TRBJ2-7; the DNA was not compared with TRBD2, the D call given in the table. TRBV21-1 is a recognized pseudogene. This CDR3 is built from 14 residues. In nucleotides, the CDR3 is TGTGCCAGCAGCGCAGGACTAGCGGGCTACGAGCAGTACTTC. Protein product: CASSAGLAGYEQYF.

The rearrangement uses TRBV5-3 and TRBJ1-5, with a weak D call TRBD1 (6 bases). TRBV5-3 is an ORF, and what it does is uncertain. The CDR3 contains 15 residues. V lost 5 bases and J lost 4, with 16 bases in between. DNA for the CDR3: TGTGCCAGAAGTCCTTCTGGACAGTCAAATCAGCCCCAGCATTTT. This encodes CARSPSGQSNQPQHF.